A single sample is the source of the 14 T cell receptor beta chains below, sequenced in a study of T cell changes during pregnancy in multiple sclerosis. The data were produced by immunoSEQ multiplex PCR, yet TCRdb's version contains in-frame clones alone and is incomplete. Of approximately 46,000 clones in the sample, roughly nine tenths are singletons; the top ten hold 6.5% to 8.5%. The sample here was CD8+ T cells from peripheral blood mononuclear cells, taken in the second trimester of pregnancy. These TCRs come from a female donor with multiple sclerosis, enrolled in a pregnancy study.

The chain couples TRBV29-1 to TRBJ2-2; D perhaps matches TRBD1 (6 bases). CDR1 SQVTM and CDR2 ANQGSEA come from the germline V gene. This CDR3 spans 16 amino acids. Trimming removed 4 bases at V and 0 bases at J, with 15 bases between. The CDR3 region is CSVAGPKGANTGELFF. The CDR3 nucleotides read TGCAGCGTTGCGGGCCCGAAGGGGGCGAACACCGGGGAGCTGTTTTTT.

There are a few counts of this clone. The rearrangement uses TRBV11-3 and TRBJ2-2; 8 bases agree with TRBD2. CDR1 is SGHNT and CDR2 is YENEEA in the germline V gene. Unmatched junction bases numbered 9, after V lost 5 bases and J lost 7 bases. There are 15 residues in the CDR3. CDR3 sequence (DNA): TGTGCCAGCAGCCTTAGCGGGAACGTTGGCGGGGAGCTGTTTTTT. It specifies CASSLSGNVGGELFF.

The V and J genes are TRBV5-5 and TRBJ2-3; 7 bases are a match to TRBD2. Germline assignment: CDR1 SGHKS and CDR2 YYEKEE (reference sequence). Unmatched junction bases numbered 3, after V lost 2 bases and J lost 3 bases. This CDR3 has 14 residues. The CDR3 DNA sequence: TGTGCCAGCAGCTTCGGGGAGGGAACAGATACGCAGTATTTT. It translates to CASSFGEGTDTQYF.

This clone was detected only once. The genes are TRBV27 and TRBJ2-2; 10 bases fit TRBD2. Trimming took 3 bases from V and 1 from J; bases not matched to a gene: 11. CDR3 length equals 19 residues. CDR1 and CDR2 from the germline V gene are MNHEY and SMNVEV (reference sequence). CDR3 residues: CASSLDPPSGRRNTGELFF. The CDR3 coding sequence is TGTGCCAGCAGTTTGGATCCACCTAGCGGGAGAAGGAACACCGGGGAGCTGTTTTTT.

CDR3 DNA sequence: TGTGCCAGCAGTGAAGGGGACATAACCGGGGAGCTGTTTTTT. Translated, it gives CASSEGDITGELFF. This chain uses TRBV25-1 with TRBJ2-2; D may be TRBD1 (6 bases). The CDR3 runs to 14 residues. Germline values: CDR1 MGHDK, CDR2 SYGVNS. V was pared by 2 bases and J by 5 bases, with 9 bases between. Supplemented by reference TRBV25-1 and TRBJ2-2, the full variable domain reads EADIYQTPRYLVIGTGKKITLECSQTMGHDKMYWYQQDPGMELHLIHYSYGVNSTEKGDLSSESTVSRIRTEHFPLTLESARPSHTSQYLCASSEGDITGELFFGEGSRLTVL.

This clone has a single count. This sequence joins TRBV11-2 and TRBJ2-1; 9 bases align to TRBD1. V trimming: 1 base; J trimming: 5 bases; junction bases outside the gene matches: 6. CDR3 length equals 16 residues. Germline CDR1 reads SGHAT; CDR2 reads FQNNGV. CDR3 in DNA: TGTGCCAGCAGCTTAGTACAGGGGGCCCTCAACAATGAGCAGTTCTTC. It specifies CASSLVQGALNNEQFF.

The rearrangement uses TRBV30 and TRBJ2-7; D perhaps matches TRBD1 (5 bases). With 0 bases removed from V and 2 bases from J, the gap between germline ends came to 8 bases. CDR1 GTSNPN and CDR2 SVGIG come from the germline V gene (reference sequence). This CDR3 has 13 amino acids. The CDR3 DNA reads as TGTGCCTGGAGTGTACAGGCAGCCTACGAGCAGTACTTC. Amino acid sequence: CAWSVQAAYEQYF. Full variable domain (rest looked up from reference TRBV30 and TRBJ2-7): SQTIHQWPATLVQPVGSPLSLECTVEGTSNPNLYWYRQAAGRGLQLLFYSVGIGQISSEVPQNLSASRPQDRQFILSSKKLLLSDSGFYLCAWSVQAAYEQYFGPGTRLTVT.

The rearrangement joins TRBV7-6 to TRBJ1-2, with D unresolved. This CDR3 has 12 residues. CDR1 and CDR2 from the germline V gene are SGHVS and FNYEAQ. The V gene lost 4 bases and the J gene lost 2 bases, with 5 bases spanning the gap. The CDR3 nucleotides are TGTGCCAGCAGCTCCTTAAACTATGGCTACACCTTC. Translation: CASSSLNYGYTF.

This clone was found once. The J gene is TRBJ1-5, the V gene TRBV6-6; no reliable D call. Germline V gene data show CDR1 as MNHNY and CDR2 as SVGAGI (reference sequence). V gave up 3 bases and J gave up 0 bases, with 9 bases separating them. The CDR3 contains 15 residues. CDR3 coding DNA: TGTGCCAGCAGTTATCAGGAACATAGCAATCAGCCCCAGCATTTT. This codes for CASSYQEHSNQPQHF.

The rearrangement links TRBV11-2 to TRBJ2-7, with 7 bases lining up with TRBD1. This CDR3 contains 14 residues. Germline V gene lookup returns CDR1 SGHAT and CDR2 FQNNGV. After removal of 2 bases from V and 5 bases from J, the junction contained 6 bases not matched to a gene. CDR3 sequence: CASSLLTGWDEQYF. CDR3 nucleotides: TGTGCCAGCAGCTTATTGACAGGGTGGGACGAGCAGTACTTC.

The chain joins TRBV6-1 to TRBJ2-7; TRBD1 matches 12 bases. The germline gives CDR1 MNHNS, CDR2 SASEGT. The CDR3 consists of 16 residues. The trim removed 4 bases at V and 5 bases at J, leaving 9 bases unmatched. CDR3 nucleotides: TGTGCCAGCAGTGTCTCCTCCGGGACAGGGGGCGACGAGCAGTACTTC. Its translation is CASSVSSGTGGDEQYF.

The chain carries TRBV7-9 and TRBJ2-3; D is perhaps TRBD2 (7 bases). Germline V lookup: CDR1 SEHNR, CDR2 FQNEAQ (reference sequence). Trimming shortened V by 5 bases and J by 5 bases, and 14 bases separated the two germline ends. The length of the CDR3 is 14 residues. DNA for the CDR3: TGTGCCAGCAGCCAACCCGGGGGGCAAGATACGCAGTATTTT. It yields the protein CASSQPGGQDTQYF.

This sequence joins TRBV6-4 and TRBJ1-1; no clear D gene. Per the germline V gene, CDR1 is MRHNA and CDR2 is SNTAGT. V lost 0 bases and J lost 4, with 9 bases in between. The CDR3 is made up of 14 amino acids. As DNA, the CDR3 is TGTGCCAGCAGTGACTCCCCCGGGATCACTGAAGCTTTCTTT. Translated: CASSDSPGITEAFF.

This sequence joins TRBV7-3 and TRBJ2-3; TRBD2 is a possible D gene (5 bases). Deletions cut 1 base from V and 2 bases from J, with 10 bases between. This CDR3 is built from 15 residues. Germline values: CDR1 SGHTA, CDR2 FQGTGA. The CDR3 bases are TGTGCCAGCAGCTTAATAGTGGGAGACACAGATACGCAGTATTTT. Protein sequence: CASSLIVGDTDTQYF.